There are a few counts of the clone carrying this T cell receptor (beta chain). This entry comes from a study of cytomegalovirus exposure and HLA in healthy donors. The length of the CDR3 is 14 residues. Trimming removed 2 bases from V and 6 bases from J, with 11 bases in between. CDR1 and CDR2 (germline): SGHVS, FNYEAQ. It was with 60 Vbeta and 13 Jbeta primers that the PCR ran. Here immunoSEQ multiplex PCR was the method, and the copy in TCRdb shows in-frame clones only, minus some. The data hold 150,000 to 180,000 clones, with 80% observed a single time. The rearrangement joins TRBV7-6 to TRBJ1-3; D uncertain. Sequenced material: PBMCs. The clonotype originates from a woman between 40 and 55 years old in good health and CMV-seropositive. The CDR3 loop reads CASSLSQNANTIYF. The CDR3 bases are TGTGCCAGCAGCTTAAGTCAGAACGCAAACACCATATATTTT. Based on the CDR3 plus reference TRBV7-6 and TRBJ1-3, the full variable domain is GAGVSQSPRYKVTKRGQDVALRCDPISGHVSLYWYRQALGQGPEFLTYFNYEAQQDKSGLPNDRFSAERPEGSISTLTIQRTEQRDSAMYRCASSLSQNANTIYFGEGSWLTVV.